A single sample gave rise to the 15 T cell receptor beta chains below, sequenced in a study of T cells in Graves' hyperthyroidism and ophthalmopathy. Researchers took RNA transcripts and amplified the TCR beta CDR3 regions from them. HTBI primers were employed in a first-round RT-PCR of the TCR CDR3. TCRdb used MiXCR to reprocess the multiplex PCR reads, holding one entry per CDR3 protein. Of roughly 280,000 distinct CDR3 sequences in the sample, more than 15% were seen once. Sequencing was carried out using blood. Every receptor here comes from a woman aged 60-75 years with Graves' ophthalmopathy.

The chain has TRBV12-3 or TRBV12-4 and TRBJ1-4; no reliable D call. The CDR3 runs 14 residues. V was trimmed by 10 bases and J by 0 bases, leaving 12 bases between them. In nucleotides, the CDR3 is TGTGCCACCCGGTCGGGTTCAACTAATGAAAAACTGTTTTTT. Its protein is CATRSGSTNEKLFF.

This clonotype was seen ten or more times. The chain has TRBV7-9 and TRBJ2-7, with a tentative D call TRBD1 (5 bases). The CDR3 runs 14 residues. Germline V gives CDR1 SEHNR, CDR2 FQNEAQ (reference sequence). The V end lost 2 bases, the J end lost 7 bases, and 15 bases lay between the germline ends. The CDR3 DNA sequence: TGTGCCAGCAGCTTATTACCCAGGGTAGATGAGCAGTACTTC. This translates into CASSLLPRVDEQYF.

This clonotype occurred a few times. The chain is built from TRBV5-6 and TRBJ2-7; 9 bases line up with TRBD1. Germline assignment: CDR1 SGHDT and CDR2 YYEEEE. This CDR3 has 15 residues. The ends lost 4 bases at V and 4 bases at J; junction bases unmatched: 9. CDR3 DNA: TGTGCCAGCAGCCGCGCCGGGACAGGGTTTTACGAGCAGTACTTC. This codes for CASSRAGTGFYEQYF.

This clonotype appeared a few times. The J gene is TRBJ1-1, the V gene TRBV11-2; 8 bases map to TRBD1. V shed 3 bases, J shed 10 bases, and the junction held 7 bases outside the gene matches. This CDR3 contains 13 residues. Germline CDR1 reads SGHAT; CDR2 reads FQNNGV. CDR3 in amino acids: CASSFSTGDTAFF. In nucleotides, the CDR3 is TGTGCCAGCAGCTTCTCGACAGGGGATACAGCTTTCTTT.

This clonotype turned up a few times. This chain connects TRBV19 to TRBJ1-1; no clear D gene. This CDR3 is built from 14 residues. The germline V and J ends were trimmed by 4 bases and 2 bases, with 11 bases remaining between them. The germline gives CDR1 LNHDA, CDR2 SQIVND (reference sequence). DNA for the CDR3: TGTGCCAGTAGTACTGAACGGACCAACACTGAAGCTTTCTTT. Translated, it gives CASSTERTNTEAFF. Based on the CDR3 plus reference TRBV19 and TRBJ1-1, the full variable domain is DGGITQSPKYLFRKEGQNVTLSCEQNLNHDAMYWYRQDPGQGLRLIYYSQIVNDFQKGDIAEGYSVSREKKESFPLTVTSAQKNPTAFYLCASSTERTNTEAFFGQGTRLTVV.

This sequence joins TRBV6-2 or TRBV6-3 and TRBJ2-5; 10 bases match TRBD2. The CDR3 consists of 17 residues. CDR1 MNHEY and CDR2 SVGEGT come from the germline V gene. Unmatched junction bases numbered 13, after V lost 5 bases and J lost 4 bases. DNA for the CDR3: TGTGCCAGCAGTAGCGGGAGGGCCCCCACGGTCGGAGAGACCCAGTACTTC. Translation: CASSSGRAPTVGETQYF.

The chain joins TRBV6-1 to TRBJ2-7; 9 bases align to TRBD1. The CDR3 is 15 residues long. The V gene end was trimmed by 5 bases and the J gene end by 3 bases; junction bases not matched to a gene: 8. Germline values: CDR1 MNHNS, CDR2 SASEGT. CDR3 DNA: TGTGCCAGCAGTCGGACCGGGACAGGGAACTACGAGCAGTACTTC. Amino acids: CASSRTGTGNYEQYF.

The table lists this clonotype with a few counts. The chain has TRBV30 and TRBJ1-3; D gene ambiguous. Trimming shortened V by 0 bases and J by 0 bases, and 9 bases separated the two germline ends. This CDR3 region has 15 residues. Germline CDR1 GTSNPN, CDR2 SVGIG (reference sequence). CDR3 in amino acids: CAWSVGRSSGNTIYF. The CDR3 nucleotides are TGTGCCTGGAGTGTAGGACGGAGCTCTGGAAACACCATATATTTT. Complete variable domain (other parts from reference TRBV30 and TRBJ1-3): SQTIHQWPATLVQPVGSPLSLECTVEGTSNPNLYWYRQAAGRGLQLLFYSVGIGQISSEVPQNLSASRPQDRQFILSSKKLLLSDSGFYLCAWSVGRSSGNTIYFGEGSWLTVV.

The table lists this clonotype with a few counts. The chain employs TRBV5-1 and TRBJ1-4, with D possibly matching TRBD1 (6 bases). Trimming took off 0 bases at V and 13 bases at J, with 19 bases between the two ends. The CDR3 loop spans 15 amino acids. The germline gives CDR1 SGHRS, CDR2 YFSETQ. In DNA form, the CDR3 reads TGCGCCAGCAGCTTGGTGGCAGGGGTCTCTTCGGGACTGTTTTTT. Its protein is CASSLVAGVSSGLFF.

This clonotype was picked up many times. Here the CDR3 DNA reads TGTGCCAGCAGTTATCGTGATAGCAATCAGCCCCAGCATTTT. Translated: CASSYRDSNQPQHF. V is TRBV6-1 and J is TRBJ1-5; D unclear. V gave up 5 bases and J gave up 0 bases, with 8 bases separating them. Germline CDR1 reads MNHNS; CDR2 reads SASEGT. The length of the CDR3 is 14 residues.

There are a few counts of this clonotype. The rearrangement uses TRBV7-8 and TRBJ1-5; D not certain. Germline V gene sequence: CDR1 SGHVS, CDR2 FQNEAQ. The CDR3 has 14 amino acids. Between the trimmed V and J ends, which lost 5 bases and 0 bases, there was a span of 8 bases. The CDR3 DNA sequence: TGTGCCAGCAGCCCTGTATATAGCAATCAGCCCCAGCATTTT. As protein: CASSPVYSNQPQHF.

This clonotype was seen repeatedly, ten times or more. The chain uses TRBV5-1 and TRBJ1-1; D gene ambiguous. The V end lost 1 base, the J end lost 1 base, and 11 bases lay between the germline ends. In germline, CDR1 is SGHRS, CDR2 YFSETQ. The CDR3 loop spans 15 amino acids. The CDR3 region has the DNA TGCGCCAGCAGCTTGACGGCAGGATCGAACACTGAAGCTTTCTTT. Encoded protein: CASSLTAGSNTEAFF.

This chain joins TRBV5-1 and TRBJ2-2, with a tentative D call TRBD1 (7 bases). Trimming stripped 4 bases from V and 0 bases from J, with 10 bases between. This CDR3 is 15 amino acids long. Germline V gives CDR1 SGHRS, CDR2 YFSETQ. The CDR3 coding sequence is TGCGCCAGCAGCGGCGGGACAGCGAACACCGGGGAGCTGTTTTTT. As protein: CASSGGTANTGELFF.

V is TRBV5-4 and J is TRBJ2-2; 9 bases agree with TRBD2. This CDR3 is 15 amino acids long. Germline V gene sequence: CDR1 SGHNT, CDR2 YYREEE (reference sequence). V lost 0 bases to trimming and J lost 5 bases; unmatched junction nucleotides: 2. The CDR3 region is CASSLATSGTGELFF. In DNA form, the CDR3 reads TGTGCCAGCAGCTTGGCCACTAGCGGGACCGGGGAGCTGTTTTTT.

This chain joins TRBV20-1 and TRBJ2-7; 7 positions agree with TRBD1. The germline V gene has CDR1 DFQATT and CDR2 SNEGSKA (reference sequence). The CDR3 has 16 amino acids. Trimming at V came to 1 base and at J to 0 bases, leaving 9 bases not matched to a gene. The CDR3 sequence: CSARGTGQVFSYEQYF. The CDR3 nucleotides are TGCAGTGCTAGAGGTACTGGACAGGTCTTCTCCTACGAGCAGTACTTC.